Each of the 20 T cell receptor beta chains below was sequenced from the same sample in a study of T-cell reconstitution after alpha-beta-depleted transplantation in children. A TCRbeta library incorporating unique molecular identifiers was prepared. TCRdb analysed the PCR reads with MiXCR anew, one entry per CDR3 protein. The data hold 280,000 or so distinct CDR3 sequences, with approximately 10% observed a single time. The sample consisted of peripheral blood, taken 180 days after TCRalphabeta/CD19-depleted stem cell transplant. The receptors were sampled from a male patient between 2 and 9 years old who had a stem cell transplant for chronic granulomatous disease, so the T cells may come from the graft donor.

This clonotype has ten or more counts. The chain links TRBV12-3 or TRBV12-4 to TRBJ2-7, with D perhaps TRBD1 (6 bases). V lost 8 bases and J 6 bases, leaving 17 bases between the germline ends. The CDR3 sequence is 13 residues long. The DNA of the CDR3 is TGTGCCAGCGCGTACAGGGTTGGGCGCGAGCAGTACTTC. The encoded protein is CASAYRVGREQYF.

At least ten counts were recorded for this clonotype. The gene calls are TRBV18 and TRBJ2-7, with TRBD2 matching 13 bases. After removal of 4 bases from V and 5 bases from J, the junction contained 11 bases not matched to a gene. The length of the CDR3 is 17 residues. Germline values: CDR1 KGHSH, CDR2 LQKENI. DNA for the CDR3: TGTGCCAGCTCACAGACTAGCGGGGGGCGATTTTCCCACGAGCAGTACTTC. Translating gives CASSQTSGGRFSHEQYF.

This clonotype was seen at least ten times. The chain links TRBV11-2 to TRBJ2-3; 9 positions agree with TRBD1. V shed 5 bases, J shed 2 bases, and the junction held 8 bases outside the gene matches. This CDR3 has 16 amino acids. CDR1 and CDR2 (germline): SGHAT, FQNNGV. The CDR3 loop reads CASSPGQGFLTDTQYF. CDR3 DNA: TGTGCCAGCAGCCCGGGACAGGGTTTTCTCACAGATACGCAGTATTTT. Variable domain in full (rest from reference TRBV11-2 and TRBJ2-3): EAGVAQSPRYKIIEKRQSVAFWCNPISGHATLYWYQQILGQGPKLLIQFQNNGVVDDSQLPKDRFSAERLKGVDSTLKIQPAKLEDSAVYLCASSPGQGFLTDTQYFGPGTRLTVL.

This clonotype was picked up many times. The rearrangement links TRBV29-1 to TRBJ2-7; 11 nucleotides agree with TRBD1. Germline loops: CDR1 SQVTM, CDR2 ANQGSEA. The J segment lost 6 bases and the V segment lost 6 bases, leaving 7 bases of the junction unmatched. The CDR3 has 13 amino acids. CDR3 coding DNA: TGCAGCGTCGCGGGACAGGGGGGAGGCGAGCAGTACTTC. As protein: CSVAGQGGGEQYF.

This clonotype was seen ten or more times. This sequence joins TRBV7-6 and TRBJ2-5; D unresolved. V gave up 1 base and J gave up 5 bases, with 11 bases separating them. Germline V gene lookup returns CDR1 SGHVS and CDR2 FNYEAQ. The CDR3 loop spans 14 amino acids. The CDR3 here is CASSLGTLGETQYF. CDR3 nucleotides: TGTGCCAGCAGCTTAGGCACGTTAGGGGAGACCCAGTACTTC.

Ten or more counts support this clonotype. The chain combines TRBV6-5 with TRBJ2-7, with D possibly TRBD2 on 5 matching bases. The CDR3 has 12 amino acids. V gave up 8 bases and J gave up 3 bases, with 11 bases separating them. Germline V gene lookup returns CDR1 MNHEY and CDR2 SVGAGI. CDR3 DNA: TGTGCCAGCGGAACTAGTCTCTACGAGCAGTACTTC. Amino acids: CASGTSLYEQYF.

In this sample, this clonotype turned up many times. V and J are TRBV20-1 and TRBJ2-1; TRBD2 aligns across 10 bases. CDR1 is DFQATT, CDR2 SNEGSKA, per germline (reference sequence). CDR3 length equals 16 residues. V dropped 1 base and J dropped 4; count of bases not matched to a gene: 7. In DNA, the CDR3 is TGCAGTGCTAGAGGGTTACTAGCGGGGACATACAATGAGCAGTTCTTC. Translating it yields CSARGLLAGTYNEQFF.

This clonotype appeared many times. The rearrangement uses TRBV6-5 and TRBJ1-1; 8 bases agree with TRBD1. This CDR3 has 16 amino acids. Germline CDR1 MNHEY, CDR2 SVGAGI. V lost 0 bases to trimming and J lost 1 base; unmatched junction nucleotides: 4. In DNA form, the CDR3 reads TGTGCCAGCAGTTACTCCGCAGGGGGCAAGAACACTGAAGCTTTCTTT. Translating gives CASSYSAGGKNTEAFF.

As concerns this clonotype: Possible read error: a much larger clone is one base away. The chain joins TRBV12-3 or TRBV12-4 to TRBJ2-1, with D possibly matching TRBD1 (5 bases). This CDR3 has 12 amino acids. In DNA, the CDR3 is TGTGCCAGCGGGGCCACCTACAATGCGCAGTTCTTC. It yields the protein CASGATYNAQFF.

Note on this clonotype: It may be a read error: a sequence one base away is much more abundant. The gene calls are TRBV4-3 and TRBJ2-3; 11 bases are a match to TRBD2. Germline-derived CDR1 and CDR2 are LGHNA and YSLEER. This CDR3 has 16 amino acids. With 2 bases clipped from V and 4 bases from J, the junction kept 5 bases outside the gene matches. The CDR3 DNA reads TGCGCCAGCAGCCAATGGACTAGCGGGTCCTCAGATACGCAGTATTTT. Translated: CASSQWTSGSSDTQYF.

This clonotype was seen ten or more times. The gene calls are TRBV4-3 and TRBJ2-3, with D uncertain. Germline V gene data show CDR1 as LGHNA and CDR2 as YSLEER. V lost 7 bases and J 5 bases, leaving 19 bases between the germline ends. The CDR3 contains 15 residues. In nucleotides, the CDR3 is TGCGCCAGCACGCGTAGGCATGGTACAAAAGATACGCAGTATTTT. Its protein is CASTRRHGTKDTQYF.

The sample holds many counts of this clonotype. This chain links TRBV6-4 with TRBJ2-7; possible D gene TRBD2, 5 bases. Looked up from germline, CDR1 is MRHNA and CDR2 is SNTAGT. The CDR3 extends over 15 amino acids. The V end lost 4 bases, the J end lost 4 bases, and 17 bases lay between the germline ends. The DNA for the CDR3 is TGTGCCAGCAGTGGAACAAGCGGCACTAGTTACGAGCAGTACTTC. Its translation is CASSGTSGTSYEQYF.

This clonotype was detected ten times or more. The chain links TRBV6-1 to TRBJ2-5, with D hard to call. Trimming left V 1 base short and J 4 bases short, with 7 bases between. The CDR3 spans 13 residues. Germline CDR1 reads MNHNS; CDR2 reads SASEGT. Here the CDR3 reads CASSEVGLETQYF. Here the CDR3 DNA reads TGTGCCAGCAGTGAAGTTGGGCTAGAGACCCAGTACTTC.

This clonotype was seen at least ten times. The rearrangement joins TRBV25-1 to TRBJ2-2; 7 bases agree with TRBD2. The CDR3 consists of 16 residues. Looked up from germline, CDR1 is MGHDK and CDR2 is SYGVNS. After removal of 1 base from V and 2 bases from J, the junction contained 4 bases not matched to a gene. This CDR3 is CASSESGTINTGELFF. DNA of the CDR3: TGTGCCAGCAGTGAATCCGGGACTATTAACACCGGGGAGCTGTTTTTT.

This clonotype has ten or more counts. This sequence joins TRBV15 and TRBJ2-1; weak D call: TRBD1 (5 bases). V was cut by 1 base and J by 12 bases, with 13 bases left in between. The CDR3 is made up of 13 amino acids. CDR1 and CDR2 (germline): LNHNV, YYDKDF (reference sequence). The CDR3, as DNA: TGTGCCACCAGCAGAGTCGCAGGGCTAGGGCAGTTCTTC. Residues: CATSRVAGLGQFF. Based on the CDR3 plus reference TRBV15 and TRBJ2-1, the full variable domain is DAMVIQNPRYQVTQFGKPVTLSCSQTLNHNVMYWYQQKSSQAPKLLFHYYDKDFNNEADTPDNFQSRRPNTSFCFLDIRSPGLGDTAMYLCATSRVAGLGQFFGPGTRLTVL.

This clonotype was detected ten times or more. The chain carries TRBV20-1 and TRBJ2-1; D is undetermined. The CDR3 covers 12 residues. CDR1 and CDR2 from the germline V gene are DFQATT and SNEGSKA (reference sequence). V lost 3 bases and J lost 3, with 6 bases in between. CDR3 bases: TGCAGTGCTAGTCATCGCTACAATGAGCAGTTCTTC. As protein: CSASHRYNEQFF.

This clonotype was recorded many times. This rearrangement joins TRBV9 to TRBJ2-7, with D perhaps TRBD1 (5 bases). Germline V CDR1 and CDR2: SGDLS, YYNGEE. The CDR3 runs to 14 residues. Trimming took 1 base from V and 1 from J, leaving 9 bases between them. The CDR3 DNA reads as TGTGCCAGCAGCGTAAGGGGATCATCCTACGAGCAGTACTTC. This codes for CASSVRGSSYEQYF.

This clonotype was detected many times. This chain uses TRBV5-1 with TRBJ2-7; D possibly corresponds to TRBD2 (6 bases). Between the trimmed V and J ends, which lost 3 bases and 1 base, there was a span of 11 bases. The CDR3 spans 14 residues. CDR1 and CDR2 from the germline V gene are SGHRS and YFSETQ. CDR3 bases: TGCGCCAGCAGCTACCTAGGAGGGTCCTACGAGCAGTACTTC. Protein sequence: CASSYLGGSYEQYF.

At least ten counts were recorded for this clonotype. The genes are TRBV5-6 and TRBJ2-5; 11 bases align to TRBD2. Germline V gene data show CDR1 as SGHDT and CDR2 as YYEEEE. This CDR3 is 17 amino acids long. V trimming: 4 bases; J trimming: 3 bases; junction bases outside the gene matches: 11. CDR3 nucleotides: TGTGCCAGCAGCCCCCTTAGCGGGAGGGGGACGGAAGAGACCCAGTACTTC. Its translation is CASSPLSGRGTEETQYF.

This clonotype was picked up many times. The chain combines TRBV5-1 with TRBJ2-6; 7 positions agree with TRBD1. Germline assignment: CDR1 SGHRS and CDR2 YFSETQ. The CDR3 length is 17 residues. Losses at the gene ends were 7 bases for V and 0 bases for J; bases not matched to a gene: 10. The CDR3 spells CASYPGQMSSGANVLTF. In nucleotides, the CDR3 is TGCGCCAGCTATCCGGGACAGATGAGCTCTGGGGCCAACGTCCTGACTTTC.